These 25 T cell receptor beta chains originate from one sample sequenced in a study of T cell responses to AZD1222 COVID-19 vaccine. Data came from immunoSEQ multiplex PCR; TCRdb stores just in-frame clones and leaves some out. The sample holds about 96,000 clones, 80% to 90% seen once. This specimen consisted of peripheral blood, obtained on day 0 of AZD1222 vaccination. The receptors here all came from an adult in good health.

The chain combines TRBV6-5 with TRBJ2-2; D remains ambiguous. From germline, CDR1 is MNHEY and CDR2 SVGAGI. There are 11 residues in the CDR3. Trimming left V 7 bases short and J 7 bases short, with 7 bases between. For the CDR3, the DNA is TGTGCCAGCATCCGGAGCGGGGAGCTGTTTTTT. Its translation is CASIRSGELFF.

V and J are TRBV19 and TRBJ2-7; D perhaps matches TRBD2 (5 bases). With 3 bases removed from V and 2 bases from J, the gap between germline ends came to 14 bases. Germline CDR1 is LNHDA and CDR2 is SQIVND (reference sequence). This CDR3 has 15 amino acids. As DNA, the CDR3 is TGTGCCAGTAGTATCTACAGCGGCACAGCCTACGAGCAGTACTTC. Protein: CASSIYSGTAYEQYF.

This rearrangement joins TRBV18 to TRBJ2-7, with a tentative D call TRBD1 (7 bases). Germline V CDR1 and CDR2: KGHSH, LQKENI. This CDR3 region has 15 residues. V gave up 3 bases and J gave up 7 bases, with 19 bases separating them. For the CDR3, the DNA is TGTGCCAGCTCACCCCCGACAGGGACTTCTAAGGAGCAGTACTTC. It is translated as CASSPPTGTSKEQYF.

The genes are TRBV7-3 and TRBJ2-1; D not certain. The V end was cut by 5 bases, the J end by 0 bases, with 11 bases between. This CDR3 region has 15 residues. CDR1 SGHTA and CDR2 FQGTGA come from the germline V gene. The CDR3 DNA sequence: TGTGCCAGCAGCCAAGTACCAAACTCCTACAATGAGCAGTTCTTC. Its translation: CASSQVPNSYNEQFF. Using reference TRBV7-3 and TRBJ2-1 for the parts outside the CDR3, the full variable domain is GAGVSQTPSNKVTEKGKYVELRCDPISGHTALYWYRQSLGQGPEFLIYFQGTGAADDSGLPNDRFFAVRPEGSVSTLKIQRTERGDSAVYLCASSQVPNSYNEQFFGPGTRLTVL.

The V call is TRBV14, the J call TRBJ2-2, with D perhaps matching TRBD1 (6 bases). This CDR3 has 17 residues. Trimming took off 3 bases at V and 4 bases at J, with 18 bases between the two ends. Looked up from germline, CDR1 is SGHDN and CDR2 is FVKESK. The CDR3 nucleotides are TGTGCCAGCAGCCAGCAAATCGGGACATGGGTCACCGGGGAGCTGTTTTTT. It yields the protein CASSQQIGTWVTGELFF. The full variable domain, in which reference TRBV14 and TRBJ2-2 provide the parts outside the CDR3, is EAGVTQFPSHSVIEKGQTVTLRCDPISGHDNLYWYRRVMGKEIKFLLHFVKESKQDESGMPNNRFLAERTGGTYSTLKVQPAELEDSGVYFCASSQQIGTWVTGELFFGEGSRLTVL.

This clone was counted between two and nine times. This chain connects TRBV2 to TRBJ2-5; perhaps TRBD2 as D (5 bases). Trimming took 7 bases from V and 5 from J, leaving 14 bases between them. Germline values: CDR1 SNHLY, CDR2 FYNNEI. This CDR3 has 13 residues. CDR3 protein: CASTQPTGETQYF. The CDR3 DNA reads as TGTGCCAGCACTCAACCTACGGGGGAGACCCAGTACTTC.

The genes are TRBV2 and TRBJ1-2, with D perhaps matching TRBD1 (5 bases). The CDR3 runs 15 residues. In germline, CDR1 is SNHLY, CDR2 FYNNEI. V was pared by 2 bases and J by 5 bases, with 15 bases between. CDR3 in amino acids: CASSEIEWQGYGYTF. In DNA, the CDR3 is TGTGCCAGCAGTGAAATAGAATGGCAGGGTTATGGCTACACCTTC.

As DNA, the CDR3 is TGCAGCGTCCTGACCCCCGATCAGCCCCAGCATTTT. Translating gives CSVLTPDQPQHF. The chain employs TRBV29-1 and TRBJ1-5; the D is unclear. Per the germline V gene, CDR1 is SQVTM and CDR2 is ANQGSEA. V lost 6 bases and J lost 5, with 11 bases in between. The CDR3 totals 12 residues.

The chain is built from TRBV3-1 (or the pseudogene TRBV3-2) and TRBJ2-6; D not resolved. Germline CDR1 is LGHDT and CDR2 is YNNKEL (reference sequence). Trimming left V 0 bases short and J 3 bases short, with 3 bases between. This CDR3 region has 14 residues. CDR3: CASSQDSGANVLTF. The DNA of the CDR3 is TGTGCCAGCAGCCAAGACAGTGGGGCCAACGTCCTGACTTTC.

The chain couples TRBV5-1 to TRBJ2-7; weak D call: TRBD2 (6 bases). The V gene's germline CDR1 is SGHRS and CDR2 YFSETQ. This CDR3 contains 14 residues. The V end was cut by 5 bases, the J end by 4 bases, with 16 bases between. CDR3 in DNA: TGCGCCAGCAGGGCCCCCGGGGGTAGTTACGAGCAGTACTTC. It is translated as CASRAPGGSYEQYF. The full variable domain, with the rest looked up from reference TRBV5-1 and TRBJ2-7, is KAGVTQTPRYLIKTRGQQVTLSCSPISGHRSVSWYQQTPGQGLQFLFEYFSETQRNKGNFPGRFSGRQFSNSRSEMNVSTLELGDSALYLCASRAPGGSYEQYFGPGTRLTVT.

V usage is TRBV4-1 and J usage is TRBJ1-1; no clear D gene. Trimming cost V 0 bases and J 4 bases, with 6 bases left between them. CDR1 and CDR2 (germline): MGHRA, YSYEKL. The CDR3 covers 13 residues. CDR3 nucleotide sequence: TGCGCCAGCAGCCAAGATCCCCGCACTGAAGCTTTCTTT. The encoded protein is CASSQDPRTEAFF.

The CDR3 loop is CASSLRGNRWGNSPLHF. The CDR3 DNA sequence: TGTGCCAGCAGTTTAAGAGGCAATCGCTGGGGGAATTCACCCCTCCACTTT. This chain uses TRBV28 with TRBJ1-6, with TRBD1 as a possible D gene (5 bases). The CDR3 consists of 17 residues. Germline CDR1 and CDR2: MDHEN and SYDVKM. Trimming removed 2 bases from V and 7 bases from J, with 18 bases in between. Based on the CDR3 plus reference TRBV28 and TRBJ1-6, the full variable domain is DVKVTQSSRYLVKRTGEKVFLECVQDMDHENMFWYRQDPGLGLRLIYFSYDVKMKEKGDIPEGYSVSREKKERFSLILESASTNQTSMYLCASSLRGNRWGNSPLHFGNGTRLTVT.

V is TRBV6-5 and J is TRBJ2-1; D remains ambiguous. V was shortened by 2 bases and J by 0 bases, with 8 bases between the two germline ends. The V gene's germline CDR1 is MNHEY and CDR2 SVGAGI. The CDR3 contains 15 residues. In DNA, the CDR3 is TGTGCCAGCAGTTACCAGTCTAGCTCCTACAATGAGCAGTTCTTC. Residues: CASSYQSSSYNEQFF.

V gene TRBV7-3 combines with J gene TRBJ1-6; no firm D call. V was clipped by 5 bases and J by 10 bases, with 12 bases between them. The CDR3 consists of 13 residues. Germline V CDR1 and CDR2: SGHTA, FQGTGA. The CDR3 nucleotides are TGTGCCAGCAGCAGGACTGCTGAGTCACCCCTCCACTTT. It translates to CASSRTAESPLHF.

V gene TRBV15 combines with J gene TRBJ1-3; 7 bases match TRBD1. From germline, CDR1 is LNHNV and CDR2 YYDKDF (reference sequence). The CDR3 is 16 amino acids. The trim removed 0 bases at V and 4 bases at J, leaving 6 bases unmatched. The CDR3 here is CATSRDRGRGGNTIYF. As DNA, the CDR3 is TGTGCCACCAGCAGAGACCGTGGCAGGGGGGGAAACACCATATATTTT.

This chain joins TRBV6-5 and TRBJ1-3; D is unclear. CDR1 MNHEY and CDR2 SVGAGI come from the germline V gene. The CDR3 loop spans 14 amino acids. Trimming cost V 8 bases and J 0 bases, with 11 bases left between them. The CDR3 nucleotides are TGTGCCAGCTTGGGCCGTTTCTCTGGAAACACCATATATTTT. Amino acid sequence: CASLGRFSGNTIYF.

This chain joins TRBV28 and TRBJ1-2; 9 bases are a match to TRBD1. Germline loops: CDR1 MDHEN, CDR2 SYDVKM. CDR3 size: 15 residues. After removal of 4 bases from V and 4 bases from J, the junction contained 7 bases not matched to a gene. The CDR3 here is CASSWDRDRGYGYTF. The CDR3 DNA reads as TGTGCCAGCAGTTGGGACAGGGATCGGGGCTATGGCTACACCTTC.

The CDR3 loop is CASRPTGGTYEQYF. CDR3 nucleotides: TGCGCCAGCAGACCGACAGGGGGAACCTACGAGCAGTACTTC. The genes are TRBV5-1 and TRBJ2-7; TRBD1 matches 9 bases. Unmatched junction bases numbered 5, after V lost 5 bases and J lost 2 bases. Germline V gene sequence: CDR1 SGHRS, CDR2 YFSETQ. The CDR3 is 14 residues long.

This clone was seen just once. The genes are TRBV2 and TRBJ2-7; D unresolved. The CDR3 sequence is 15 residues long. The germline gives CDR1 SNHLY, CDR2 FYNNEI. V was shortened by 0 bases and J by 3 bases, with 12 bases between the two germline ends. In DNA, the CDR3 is TGTGCCAGCAGTGAAGCGGTCGGACGGCACTACGAGCAGTACTTC. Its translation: CASSEAVGRHYEQYF.

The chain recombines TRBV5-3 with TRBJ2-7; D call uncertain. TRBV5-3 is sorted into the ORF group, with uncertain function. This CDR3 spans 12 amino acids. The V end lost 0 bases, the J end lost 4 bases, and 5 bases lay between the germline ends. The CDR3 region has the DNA TGTGCCAGAAGCTTGGCCTTTTACGAGCAGTACTTC. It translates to CARSLAFYEQYF.

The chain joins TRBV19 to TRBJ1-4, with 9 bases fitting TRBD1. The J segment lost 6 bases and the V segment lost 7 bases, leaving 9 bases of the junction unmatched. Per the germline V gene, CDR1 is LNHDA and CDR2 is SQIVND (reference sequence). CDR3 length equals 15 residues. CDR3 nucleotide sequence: TGTGCCAGTACTCCGCCGGGACAGGGTTATGAAAAACTGTTTTTT. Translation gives CASTPPGQGYEKLFF. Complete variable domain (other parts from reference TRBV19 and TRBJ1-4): DGGITQSPKYLFRKEGQNVTLSCEQNLNHDAMYWYRQDPGQGLRLIYYSQIVNDFQKGDIAEGYSVSREKKESFPLTVTSAQKNPTAFYLCASTPPGQGYEKLFFGSGTQLSVL.

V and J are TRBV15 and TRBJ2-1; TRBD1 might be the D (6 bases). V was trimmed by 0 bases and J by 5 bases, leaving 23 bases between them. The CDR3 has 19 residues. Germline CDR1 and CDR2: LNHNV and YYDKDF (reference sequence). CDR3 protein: CATSRDHRAPAGWDNEQFF. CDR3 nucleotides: TGTGCCACCAGCAGAGATCACAGGGCCCCGGCAGGCTGGGACAATGAGCAGTTCTTC.

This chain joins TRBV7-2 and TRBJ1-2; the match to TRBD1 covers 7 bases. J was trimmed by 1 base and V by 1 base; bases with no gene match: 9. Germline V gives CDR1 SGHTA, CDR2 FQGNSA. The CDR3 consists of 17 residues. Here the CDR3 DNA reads TGTGCCAGCAGCTTAGACTCAACAGGGGCCTTTAACTATGGCTACACCTTC. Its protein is CASSLDSTGAFNYGYTF.

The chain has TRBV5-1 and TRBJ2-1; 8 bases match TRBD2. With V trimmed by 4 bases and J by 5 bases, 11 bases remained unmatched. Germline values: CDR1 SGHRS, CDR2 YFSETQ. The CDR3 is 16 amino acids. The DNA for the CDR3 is TGCGCCAGCAGCCCCCAGCCGGGAGCGGGGGACAATGAGCAGTTCTTC. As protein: CASSPQPGAGDNEQFF.

CDR3: CASSLFGSPLHF. CDR3 DNA: TGTGCCAGCAGCTTATTTGGATCACCCCTCCACTTT. This chain joins TRBV7-3 and TRBJ1-6; D is unresolved. The CDR3 has 12 residues. Germline V lookup: CDR1 SGHTA, CDR2 FQGTGA. With 2 bases removed from V and 10 bases from J, the gap between germline ends came to 6 bases.